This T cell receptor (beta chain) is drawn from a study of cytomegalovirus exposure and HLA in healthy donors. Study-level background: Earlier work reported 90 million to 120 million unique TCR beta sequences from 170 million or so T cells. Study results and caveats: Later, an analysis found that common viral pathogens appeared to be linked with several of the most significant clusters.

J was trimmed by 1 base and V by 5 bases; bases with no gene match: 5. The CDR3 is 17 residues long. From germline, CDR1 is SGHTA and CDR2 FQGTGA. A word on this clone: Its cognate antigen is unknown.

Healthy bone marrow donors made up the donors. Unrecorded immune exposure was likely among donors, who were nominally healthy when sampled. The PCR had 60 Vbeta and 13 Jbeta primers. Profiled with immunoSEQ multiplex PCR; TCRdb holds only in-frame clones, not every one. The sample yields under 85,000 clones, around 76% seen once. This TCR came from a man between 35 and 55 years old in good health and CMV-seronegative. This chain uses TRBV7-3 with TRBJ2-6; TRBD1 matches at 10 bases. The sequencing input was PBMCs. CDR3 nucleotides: TGTGCCAGCAGCCTGGGACAGGGGCGGTCTGGGGCCAACGTCCTGACTTTC. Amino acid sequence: CASSLGQGRSGANVLTF.